These T cell receptor beta chains were read from a single sample in a study of Graves' ophthalmopathy and Graves' hyperthyroidism. TCRdb fed the multiplex PCR reads into MiXCR, producing one record per CDR3 protein. The table includes 300,000 to 350,000 distinct CDR3 sequences, 17% detected once. Sequencing was done on a sample of peripheral blood. The receptors were gathered from an adult man with Graves' ophthalmopathy. The CDR3 runs from the conserved cysteine through the conserved F or W. The order of the fields is D gene, J gene, clone size, V gene, CDR3 protein, CDR3 DNA. The D gene is left open where the match is weak. Size is omitted from some rows. Given values are once, few, many or a class for expanded clones.

D gene: -; J gene: TRBJ1-5; clone size: many; V gene: TRBV19; CDR3 protein: CASAPESNQPQHF; CDR3 DNA: TGTGCCAGTGCCCCGGAAAGTAATCAGCCCCAGCATTTT
D gene: -; J gene: TRBJ2-4; clone size: few; V gene: TRBV9; CDR3 protein: CASSLKGLADRKKKNIQYF; CDR3 DNA: TGTGCCAGCAGCTTGAAGGGGTTGGCTGACAGGAAGAAGAAAAACATTCAGTACTTC
D gene: -; J gene: TRBJ2-5; clone size: many; V gene: TRBV2; CDR3 protein: CASRIVAETQYF; CDR3 DNA: TGTGCCAGCAGAATAGTCGCGGAGACCCAGTACTTC
D gene: -; J gene: TRBJ1-2; clone size: many; V gene: TRBV2; CDR3 protein: CASSVVAREGGYTF; CDR3 DNA: TGTGCCAGCAGTGTAGTGGCCAGGGAGGGCGGCTACACCTTC
D gene: TRBD1; J gene: TRBJ2-7; clone size: -; V gene: TRBV10-3; CDR3 protein: CATDTGDEQYF; CDR3 DNA: TGTGCCACCGACACAGGGGACGAGCAGTACTTC
D gene: -; J gene: TRBJ2-7; clone size: many; V gene: TRBV4-1; CDR3 protein: CASSHPGTRQTNEQYF; CDR3 DNA: TGCGCCAGCAGCCACCCTGGGACTCGCCAAACGAACGAGCAGTACTTC
D gene: -; J gene: TRBJ1-6; clone size: many; V gene: TRBV7-9; CDR3 protein: CASRVRVLAHNSPLHF; CDR3 DNA: TGTGCCAGCAGAGTCCGGGTCCTGGCTCATAATTCACCCCTCCACTTT
D gene: -; J gene: TRBJ1-1; clone size: few; V gene: TRBV20-1; CDR3 protein: CSAGQMNAEAFF; CDR3 DNA: TGCAGTGCTGGACAGATGAACGCTGAAGCTTTCTTT
D gene: -; J gene: TRBJ1-2; clone size: many; V gene: TRBV7-9; CDR3 protein: CASSRETDGYTF; CDR3 DNA: TGTGCCAGCAGCCGCGAGACAGACGGCTACACCTTC
D gene: TRBD1; J gene: TRBJ2-2; clone size: many; V gene: TRBV3-1; CDR3 protein: CASNPGGTGELFF; CDR3 DNA: TGTGCCAGCAACCCAGGGGGAACCGGGGAGCTGTTTTTT
D gene: TRBD2; J gene: TRBJ2-5; clone size: -; V gene: TRBV15; CDR3 protein: CATSALGGGAETQYF; CDR3 DNA: TGTGCCACCAGCGCACTGGGCGGGGGGGCAGAGACCCAGTACTTC
D gene: -; J gene: TRBJ1-1; clone size: many; V gene: TRBV20-1; CDR3 protein: CSARSTPGGTEAFF; CDR3 DNA: TGCAGTGCTAGATCCACCCCGGGGGGCACTGAAGCTTTCTTT
D gene: TRBD1; J gene: TRBJ1-5; clone size: many; V gene: TRBV12-3/TRBV12-4; CDR3 protein: CASSMGQGQGNQPQHF; CDR3 DNA: TGTGCCAGCAGTATGGGACAGGGCCAGGGCAATCAGCCCCAGCATTTT
D gene: TRBD2; J gene: TRBJ2-4; clone size: many; V gene: TRBV5-5; CDR3 protein: CASSYGGAKNIQYF; CDR3 DNA: TGTGCCAGCAGCTACGGGGGGGCCAAAAACATTCAGTACTTC
D gene: -; J gene: TRBJ2-7; clone size: many; V gene: TRBV11-1; CDR3 protein: CASREVGVGGCEQYF; CDR3 DNA: TGTGCCAGCCGAGAGGTGGGCGTCGGCGGATGCGAGCAGTACTTC
D gene: -; J gene: TRBJ1-2; clone size: many; V gene: TRBV28; CDR3 protein: CASRPSGPSGYTF; CDR3 DNA: TGTGCCAGCAGACCATCAGGGCCCTCCGGCTACACCTTC
D gene: -; J gene: TRBJ2-3; clone size: many; V gene: TRBV7-2; CDR3 protein: CASSLSDTQYF; CDR3 DNA: TGTGCCAGCAGCTTATCAGATACGCAGTATTTT
D gene: -; J gene: TRBJ2-2; clone size: many; V gene: TRBV12-3/TRBV12-4; CDR3 protein: CASSRAGAGELFF; CDR3 DNA: TGTGCCAGCAGTAGGGCAGGGGCGGGGGAGCTGTTTTTT
D gene: TRBD2; J gene: TRBJ2-5; clone size: many; V gene: TRBV4-2; CDR3 protein: CASSQAPGGSRETQYF; CDR3 DNA: TGTGCCAGCAGCCAAGCACCGGGAGGATCTAGAGAGACCCAGTACTTC
D gene: TRBD1; J gene: TRBJ1-1; clone size: -; V gene: TRBV28; CDR3 protein: CASREKGQEAFF; CDR3 DNA: TGTGCCAGCAGGGAAAAGGGACAGGAAGCTTTCTTT
D gene: -; J gene: TRBJ2-4; clone size: once; V gene: TRBV28; CDR3 protein: CASSVIAKNIQYF; CDR3 DNA: TGTGCCAGCTCTGTGATAGCCAAAAACATTCAGTACTTC
D gene: TRBD1; J gene: TRBJ1-6; clone size: -; V gene: TRBV6-2/TRBV6-3; CDR3 protein: CASSYWGQGRSLHF; CDR3 DNA: TGTGCCAGCAGTTACTGGGGACAGGGGCGTTCCCTCCACTTT
D gene: TRBD2; J gene: TRBJ2-7; clone size: many; V gene: TRBV28; CDR3 protein: CASRTSDYEQYF; CDR3 DNA: TGTGCCAGCAGGACTAGCGACTACGAGCAGTACTTC
D gene: TRBD1; J gene: TRBJ1-2; clone size: many; V gene: TRBV27; CDR3 protein: CASSLVQGAPGYTF; CDR3 DNA: TGTGCCAGCAGTTTAGTCCAGGGGGCGCCGGGCTACACCTTC
D gene: TRBD1; J gene: TRBJ1-1; clone size: many; V gene: TRBV6-2/TRBV6-3; CDR3 protein: CASSYQDRGVTEAFF; CDR3 DNA: TGTGCCAGCAGTTACCAGGACAGGGGGGTGACTGAAGCTTTCTTT
D gene: -; J gene: TRBJ1-5; clone size: -; V gene: TRBV25-1; CDR3 protein: CASSEFGNYQPQHF; CDR3 DNA: TGTGCCAGCAGTGAATTTGGGAACTATCAGCCCCAGCATTTT
D gene: TRBD1; J gene: TRBJ2-5; clone size: many; V gene: TRBV30; CDR3 protein: CAWSTHRQGMETQYF; CDR3 DNA: TGTGCCTGGAGTACACATCGACAGGGAATGGAGACCCAGTACTTC
D gene: -; J gene: TRBJ2-5; clone size: few; V gene: TRBV4-1; CDR3 protein: CASSHPDQETQYF; CDR3 DNA: TGCGCCAGCAGCCATCCAGACCAAGAGACCCAGTACTTC
D gene: -; J gene: TRBJ2-5; clone size: -; V gene: TRBV7-2; CDR3 protein: CASSGGRSEETQYF; CDR3 DNA: TGTGCCAGCAGCGGGGGACGGAGTGAAGAGACCCAGTACTTC
D gene: -; J gene: TRBJ2-7; clone size: few; V gene: TRBV30; CDR3 protein: CAWSELDTQQYF; CDR3 DNA: TGTGCCTGGAGCGAATTAGATACGCAGCAGTACTTC